Presented here are 17 T cell receptor beta chains from one specimen sequenced in a study of T-cell memory formation after mild COVID-19. One entry per CDR3 protein, called by TCRdb with MiXCR from the 5' RACE reads. The sample carries a few hundred thousand distinct CDR3 sequences, 28% recorded once. The specimen sequenced was PBMCs or a T cell subset sorted from them (not recorded which). Receptor source: an adult woman who had mild COVID-19 (a few samples of this study predate the infection). Cell type and time point are not known.

V and J are TRBV4-3 and TRBJ1-5; 10 bases map to TRBD1. Trimming took 4 bases from V and 4 from J; bases not matched to a gene: 4. The CDR3 totals 15 residues. Per the germline V gene, CDR1 is LGHNA and CDR2 is YSLEER. The CDR3 protein is CASSPGTGANQPQHF. CDR3 coding DNA: TGCGCCAGCAGCCCCGGGACAGGGGCTAATCAGCCCCAGCATTTT.

This clonotype showed up just a few times. This chain connects TRBV6-5 to TRBJ2-2, with TRBD2 matching over 13 bases. Germline-derived CDR1 and CDR2 are MNHEY and SVGAGI. With 5 bases clipped from V and 3 bases from J, the junction kept 6 bases outside the gene matches. There are 17 residues in the CDR3. This chain's CDR3 is CASSGGLAGVHTGELFF. As DNA, the CDR3 is TGTGCCAGCAGTGGTGGACTAGCGGGAGTTCACACCGGGGAGCTGTTTTTT.

Remarks on this clonotype: A read error may account for a junction end that differs from germline. V and J are TRBV7-7 and TRBJ2-3; D possibly matches TRBD1 or TRBD2 (5 bases each). CDR1 and CDR2 from the germline V gene are SSHAT and FNYEAQ (reference sequence). The CDR3 length is 15 residues. This chain's CDR3 is CASSKGTDRTDTQYF. As DNA, the CDR3 is TGTGCTAGCAGCAAAGGGACGGACCGCACAGATACGCAGTATTTT.

The chain has TRBV9 and TRBJ1-2; D is possibly TRBD1 (5 bases). CDR3 length equals 12 residues. Trimming took 1 base from V and 8 from J, leaving 9 bases between them. Per germline, CDR1 SGDLS and CDR2 YYNGEE. The CDR3 sequence: CASSVSGEGYTF. The CDR3 DNA reads as TGTGCCAGCAGCGTATCGGGGGAAGGCTACACCTTC.

This clonotype occurred a few times. This chain joins TRBV4-3 and TRBJ2-1, with TRBD2 matching over 7 bases. The V gene's germline CDR1 is LGHNA and CDR2 YSLEER. The J segment lost 8 bases and the V segment lost 0 bases, leaving 7 bases of the junction unmatched. This CDR3 comprises 15 residues. The CDR3 region has the DNA TGCGCCAGCAGCCAAGATGTCCAGCGGGACTATGAGCAGTTCTTC. Amino acid sequence: CASSQDVQRDYEQFF.

This clonotype was counted only a few times. This sequence joins TRBV7-6 and TRBJ2-1, with TRBD2 identical over 7 bases. Per the germline V gene, CDR1 is SGHVS and CDR2 is FNYEAQ. This CDR3 is 13 amino acids long. V trimming: 8 bases; J trimming: 4 bases; junction bases outside the gene matches: 5. The CDR3 nucleotides read TGTGCCAGCGCCGAGGGAGGGTACAATGAGCAGTTCTTC. The encoded protein is CASAEGGYNEQFF.

V is TRBV15 and J is TRBJ2-5, with 8 bases that match TRBD1. V was clipped by 3 bases and J by 4 bases; unmatched bases: 7. CDR1 and CDR2 (germline): LNHNV, YYDKDF (reference sequence). This CDR3 contains 15 residues. The CDR3 reads CATSSRTGSRETQYF. In nucleotides, the CDR3 is TGTGCCACCAGCAGTAGGACAGGGAGTCGAGAGACCCAGTACTTC.

This clonotype was detected a few times. This chain connects TRBV4-3 to TRBJ2-2, with 8 bases identical to TRBD1. There are 15 residues in the CDR3. V lost 3 bases to trimming and J lost 7 bases; unmatched junction nucleotides: 7. CDR1 and CDR2 (germline): LGHNA, YSLEER. CDR3: CASSQGTGGIGELFF. The CDR3 DNA sequence: TGCGCCAGCAGCCAGGGCACAGGGGGGATCGGGGAGCTGTTTTTT.

At least ten counts were recorded for this clonotype. The chain joins TRBV5-1 to TRBJ2-1; 9 nucleotides agree with TRBD2. The CDR3 is made up of 15 amino acids. Trimming cost V 2 bases and J 4 bases; bases outside gene matches: 4. Looked up from germline, CDR1 is SGHRS and CDR2 is YFSETQ. CDR3 region: CASSFGGRGYNEQFF. The CDR3 DNA is TGCGCCAGCAGCTTCGGCGGGAGGGGGTACAATGAGCAGTTCTTC.

The rearrangement links TRBV6-5 to TRBJ2-1; 7 positions agree with TRBD2. The germline V gene has CDR1 MNHEY and CDR2 SVGAGI. This CDR3 spans 14 amino acids. With 6 bases clipped from V and 9 bases from J, the junction kept 11 bases outside the gene matches. The CDR3 protein is CASREGLRFGEQFF. Written as DNA, the CDR3 is TGTGCCAGCAGAGAGGGACTACGGTTCGGTGAGCAGTTCTTC.

Here the CDR3 DNA reads TGTGCCAGCAAATTGCAGGGGTCGCCCTACGAGCAGTACTTC. This gives the protein CASKLQGSPYEQYF. The gene calls are TRBV27 and TRBJ2-7; D perhaps matches TRBD1 (6 bases). CDR1 MNHEY and CDR2 SMNVEV come from the germline V gene (reference sequence). V was cut by 7 bases and J by 2 bases, with 15 bases left in between. This CDR3 is built from 14 residues.

The J gene is TRBJ1-6, the V gene TRBV14; the D is unclear. This CDR3 spans 17 amino acids. CDR1 is SGHDN, CDR2 FVKESK, per germline. Trimming shortened V by 1 base and J by 0 bases, and 10 bases separated the two germline ends. Here the CDR3 DNA reads TGTGCCAGCAGCCAAGGGTATTCTAGCTCCTATAATTCACCCCTCCACTTT. Translated: CASSQGYSSSYNSPLHF.

The chain joins TRBV7-3 to TRBJ2-3; maybe TRBD2 (6 bases). In germline, CDR1 is SGHTA, CDR2 FQGTGA. Trimming left V 5 bases short and J 6 bases short, with 12 bases between. The CDR3 contains 13 residues. CDR3 sequence reads: CASSVLATDTQYF. Here the CDR3 DNA reads TGTGCCAGCAGCGTACTAGCAACCGATACGCAGTATTTT.

The chain is built from TRBV18 and TRBJ1-1; D call uncertain. Deletions cut 3 bases from V and 4 bases from J, with 15 bases between. Germline CDR1 is KGHSH and CDR2 is LQKENI. This CDR3 is built from 15 residues. CDR3 in DNA: TGTGCCAGCTCACCCGGTGTTTTGCGGGGCACTGAAGCTTTCTTT. This gives the protein CASSPGVLRGTEAFF.

CDR3 region: CSARVAGSSYEQYF. In DNA form, the CDR3 reads TGCAGTGCTAGGGTAGCGGGGAGCTCCTACGAGCAGTACTTC. This chain connects TRBV20-1 to TRBJ2-7; 8 bases are a match to TRBD2. Unmatched junction bases numbered 4, after V lost 3 bases and J lost 0 bases. Germline-derived CDR1 and CDR2 are DFQATT and SNEGSKA (reference sequence). The CDR3 is 14 amino acids.

This chain uses TRBV2 with TRBJ1-5; D is possibly TRBD1 (5 bases). V shed 1 base and J shed 0 bases, with 7 bases lying between them. Germline V gene sequence: CDR1 SNHLY, CDR2 FYNNEI. The CDR3 covers 15 residues. Here the CDR3 reads CASSEGQYSNQPQHF. In nucleotides, the CDR3 is TGTGCCAGCAGTGAAGGACAGTATAGCAATCAGCCCCAGCATTTT. Full variable domain (rest looked up from reference TRBV2 and TRBJ1-5): EPEVTQTPSHQVTQMGQEVILRCVPISNHLYFYWYRQILGQKVEFLVSFYNNEISEKSEIFDDQFSVERPDGSNFTLKIRSTKLEDSAMYFCASSEGQYSNQPQHFGDGTRLSIL.

The V gene is TRBV20-1, the J gene TRBJ2-7; 12 nucleotides line up with TRBD2. Germline V gene data show CDR1 as DFQATT and CDR2 as SNEGSKA (reference sequence). V trimming: 0 bases; J trimming: 2 bases; junction bases outside the gene matches: 5. CDR3 length: 16 amino acids. CDR3: CSARDGGLAGAYEQYF. CDR3 DNA sequence: TGCAGTGCTAGAGATGGGGGACTAGCGGGTGCCTACGAGCAGTACTTC.